The clone carrying this T cell receptor (beta chain) was counted between two and nine times. Each donor was healthy, and each was a bone marrow donor. Per germline, CDR1 GTSNPN and CDR2 SVGIG (reference sequence). The CDR3 loop spans 11 amino acids. V shed 1 base and J shed 7 bases, with 7 bases lying between them. The sample comes from a study of cytomegalovirus exposure and HLA in healthy donors. The study ran its PCR with 60 Vbeta and 13 Jbeta primers. Only in-frame clones appear in the TCRdb table, and some are missing; sequencing was by immunoSEQ multiplex PCR. The sample includes some 240,000 clones, about nine tenths of them seen just once.

Sequencing used PBMCs. The receptor's source is a girl aged 2-10 years in good health and CMV-seronegative. V is TRBV30 and J is TRBJ1-1; weak D call: TRBD1 (6 bases). CDR3 DNA sequence: TGTGCCTGGAGTGGGGGGCGTGAAGCTTTCTTT. It is translated as CAWSGGREAFF.